The clone carrying this T cell receptor (beta chain) was counted between two and nine times. Its matching antigen is unknown. Profiling relied on immunoSEQ multiplex PCR, and the TCRdb table lists in-frame clones only, not all of them. This table holds tens of thousands of clones, 75% to 90% found once. Healthy donors had no documented immune events, such as infections, while sampled. These data belong to a study of identifying expanded T cells in peripheral blood. Per the germline V gene, CDR1 is SGHNT and CDR2 is YENEEA. Trimming shortened V by 1 base and J by 8 bases, and 9 bases separated the two germline ends. The CDR3 has 12 residues. Study results and limitations: Two-week clone count variance significantly increased as total template count grew. Technical replicates showed roughly 1.2 changed clones; two weeks about 16.4; four weeks 19.

This chain links TRBV11-3 with TRBJ2-7; D remains unclear. Sequenced: blood. This TCR was sampled from a person aged 18 to 70 in good health. The CDR3 protein is CASSLVAGQQYF. In DNA form, the CDR3 reads TGTGCCAGCAGCTTAGTTGCAGGACAGCAGTACTTC.